This T cell receptor beta chain was captured by sequencing in a study of CD8 T cells in Susac syndrome. Findings and caveats of the study: That the number of individuals in its TCR sequencing and HLA analysis was relatively small was acknowledged by the study.

Blood CD8+ and CD4+ T cells underwent high-throughput TCR beta sequencing. The CDR3 is 15 amino acids. From germline, CDR1 is SGHDN and CDR2 FVKESK. V lost 4 bases to trimming and J lost 9 bases; unmatched junction nucleotides: 10. On this clonotype itself: Its matching antigen is unknown.

RNA amounts of roughly 0.45 to 1 ug underwent reverse transcription with random hexamers. From the immunoSEQ multiplex PCR reads, TCRdb called clonotypes with MiXCR, one entry per CDR3 protein. The sample carries 150,000 to 250,000 distinct CDR3 sequences, over 90% recorded once. This TCR derives from a human donor with multiple sclerosis. Sequencing was performed on CD4+ T cells from PBMCs. V and J are TRBV14 and TRBJ2-1; 9 bases line up with TRBD2. The CDR3 reads CASSPGAGGPSEQFF. CDR3 bases: TGTGCCAGCAGCCCCGGGGCGGGGGGGCCGAGTGAGCAGTTCTTC.